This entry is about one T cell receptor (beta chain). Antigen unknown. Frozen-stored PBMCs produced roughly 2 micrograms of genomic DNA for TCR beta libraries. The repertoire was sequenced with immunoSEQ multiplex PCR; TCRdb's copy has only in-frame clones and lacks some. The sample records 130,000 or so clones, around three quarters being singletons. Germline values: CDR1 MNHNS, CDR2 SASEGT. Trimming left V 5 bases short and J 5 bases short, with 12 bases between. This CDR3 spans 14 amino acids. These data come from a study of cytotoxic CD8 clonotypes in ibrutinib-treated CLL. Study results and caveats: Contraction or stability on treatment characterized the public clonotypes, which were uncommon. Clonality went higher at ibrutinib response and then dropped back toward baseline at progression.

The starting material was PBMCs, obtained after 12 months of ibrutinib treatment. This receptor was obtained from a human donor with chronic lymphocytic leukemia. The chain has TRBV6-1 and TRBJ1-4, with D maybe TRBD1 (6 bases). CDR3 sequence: CASSRDRINEKLFF. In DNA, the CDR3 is TGTGCCAGCAGTCGAGACAGGATAAATGAAAAACTGTTTTTT.